A single sample is the source of the 19 T cell receptor beta chains below, sequenced in a study of Tregs in tolerant kidney transplant recipients. Measured with immunoSEQ multiplex PCR; TCRdb has only the in-frame clones, and not every one. The repertoire holds 200,000 to 300,000 clones, with 65% to 85% as singletons. Sample: CD4+ T cells from blood. The source of these receptors is a human donor in good health.

The V gene is TRBV7-9, the J gene TRBJ2-3; weak D call: TRBD1 (6 bases). Germline V gene sequence: CDR1 SEHNR, CDR2 FQNEAQ (reference sequence). CDR3 length: 16 residues. Deletions cut 2 bases from V and 1 base from J, with 13 bases between. The chain's CDR3 is CASSLIGDRRTDTQYF. The CDR3 coding sequence is TGTGCCAGCAGCTTAATCGGCGACAGGCGCACAGATACGCAGTATTTT.

The rearrangement links TRBV9 to TRBJ2-3; D possibly corresponds to TRBD1 (5 bases). The germline CDR1 and CDR2 sequences are SGDLS and YYNGEE. V shed 2 bases and J shed 1 base, with 11 bases lying between them. This CDR3 is 15 amino acids long. In nucleotides, the CDR3 is TGTGCCAGCAGCGTCCTAGACAGCGGCACAGATACGCAGTATTTT. It codes for CASSVLDSGTDTQYF.

The rearrangement uses TRBV5-5 and TRBJ2-2; D not certain. CDR3 length: 14 amino acids. Germline CDR1 and CDR2: SGHKS and YYEKEE (reference sequence). Trimming left V 6 bases short and J 2 bases short, with 11 bases between. The CDR3 DNA is TGTGCCAGCACCGATAAGACTAACACCGGGGAGCTGTTTTTT. Residues: CASTDKTNTGELFF.

This clone was counted only a few times. The genes are TRBV2 and TRBJ2-2; D tentatively reads TRBD1 or TRBD2 (6 bases each). Germline CDR1 is SNHLY and CDR2 is FYNNEI. The CDR3 length is 15 residues. The V end lost 5 bases, the J end lost 6 bases, and 16 bases lay between the germline ends. The CDR3 DNA sequence: TGTGCCAGCAGTAAGGAAAGGGGGGAGGCCGGGGAGCTGTTTTTT. Protein sequence: CASSKERGEAGELFF. Using reference TRBV2 and TRBJ2-2 for the parts outside the CDR3, the full variable domain is EPEVTQTPSHQVTQMGQEVILRCVPISNHLYFYWYRQILGQKVEFLVSFYNNEISEKSEIFDDQFSVERPDGSNFTLKIRSTKLEDSAMYFCASSKERGEAGELFFGEGSRLTVL.

The chain carries TRBV6-6 and TRBJ1-1; D is possibly TRBD1 (6 bases). The CDR3 has 12 amino acids. Germline-derived CDR1 and CDR2 are MNHNY and SVGAGI (reference sequence). Trimming stripped 0 bases from V and 11 bases from J, with 10 bases between. The CDR3 sequence: CASSYSGAKAFF. CDR3 nucleotides: TGTGCCAGCAGTTACTCGGGGGCAAAGGCTTTCTTT.

The chain links TRBV7-3 to TRBJ2-3, with D possibly being TRBD1 (5 bases). The V end was cut by 3 bases, the J end by 6 bases, with 10 bases between. The length of the CDR3 is 13 residues. Germline assignment: CDR1 SGHTA and CDR2 FQGTGA. CDR3 protein: CASSFNKGDTQYF. The DNA of the CDR3 is TGTGCCAGCAGCTTCAATAAGGGGGATACGCAGTATTTT. Combining the CDR3 with reference TRBV7-3 and TRBJ2-3 gives the whole variable domain GAGVSQTPSNKVTEKGKYVELRCDPISGHTALYWYRQSLGQGPEFLIYFQGTGAADDSGLPNDRFFAVRPEGSVSTLKIQRTERGDSAVYLCASSFNKGDTQYFGPGTRLTVL.

This chain's CDR3 is CASSFPRQGVYNEQFF. CDR3 bases: TGTGCCAGCAGCTTTCCACGACAGGGGGTCTACAATGAGCAGTTCTTC. This chain links TRBV7-6 with TRBJ2-1; 9 bases map to TRBD1. The CDR3 length is 16 residues. V dropped 3 bases and J dropped 3; count of bases not matched to a gene: 6. Germline values: CDR1 SGHVS, CDR2 FNYEAQ.

The genes are TRBV11-3 and TRBJ2-7, with D unclear. This CDR3 has 13 amino acids. Germline V gives CDR1 SGHNT, CDR2 YENEEA. V was trimmed by 0 bases and J by 5 bases, leaving 8 bases between them. In nucleotides, the CDR3 is TGTGCCAGCAGCTTAGATCAAGAACACGAGCAGTACTTC. This codes for CASSLDQEHEQYF.

The V gene is TRBV5-1, the J gene TRBJ1-1, with 8 bases lining up with TRBD1. The germline CDR1 and CDR2 sequences are SGHRS and YFSETQ. The CDR3 is made up of 15 amino acids. V was pared by 3 bases and J by 1 base, with 5 bases of the junction left unmatched. The CDR3 DNA sequence: TGCGCCAGCAGCTCTATGGACAGGGCGAACACTGAAGCTTTCTTT. It yields the protein CASSSMDRANTEAFF.

The chain combines TRBV7-3 with TRBJ2-3, with TRBD2 identical over 9 bases. This CDR3 has 17 residues. Germline CDR1 reads SGHTA; CDR2 reads FQGTGA. The trim removed 4 bases at V and 5 bases at J, leaving 13 bases unmatched. The CDR3 coding sequence is TGTGCCAGCAGCTGGGCCCCTTCTAGCGGGGTGGGAGATACGCAGTATTTT. Protein product: CASSWAPSSGVGDTQYF.

The chain joins TRBV27 to TRBJ1-2; 9 bases line up with TRBD1. The V and J ends lost 0 bases and 5 bases, in that order; junction bases with no gene match: 4. Germline V gives CDR1 MNHEY, CDR2 SMNVEV (reference sequence). This CDR3 has 15 amino acids. DNA of the CDR3: TGTGCCAGCAGTTTATCGCCGGGACAGGGATATGGCTACACCTTC. Protein product: CASSLSPGQGYGYTF.

In this sample, this clone turned up a few times. The V and J genes are TRBV27 and TRBJ1-1; D not resolved. The CDR3 length is 13 residues. CDR1 is MNHEY, CDR2 SMNVEV, per germline (reference sequence). V was clipped by 5 bases and J by 1 base, with 8 bases between them. The CDR3 DNA reads TGTGCCAGCAGTGCTAGGGAGAACACTGAAGCTTTCTTT. Protein sequence: CASSARENTEAFF.

V and J are TRBV21-1 and TRBJ2-7; the table's D call, TRBD2, has no DNA check behind it. TRBV21-1 is flagged as a pseudogene. This CDR3 spans 11 amino acids. The CDR3 sequence is CAPPRGGVRNF. The CDR3 DNA is TGTGCCCCCCCTCGGGGGGGGGTGAGGAACTTC.

The V and J genes are TRBV19 and TRBJ2-1; the match to TRBD1 covers 7 bases. The CDR3 sequence is 15 residues long. The germline CDR1 and CDR2 sequences are LNHDA and SQIVND (reference sequence). V trimming: 7 bases; J trimming: 2 bases; junction bases outside the gene matches: 8. The CDR3 coding sequence is TGTGCCAGTATCACAGGGGTTCGGACCTACAATGAGCAGTTCTTC. It codes for CASITGVRTYNEQFF.

The gene calls are TRBV18 and TRBJ1-1, with unresolved D. This CDR3 is 14 amino acids long. Germline V CDR1 and CDR2: KGHSH, LQKENI. V was shortened by 2 bases and J by 11 bases, with 18 bases between the two germline ends. The CDR3 DNA follows: TGTGCCAGCTCACCAGTCAATCCAGCCACTATGGCTTTCTTT. Translating gives CASSPVNPATMAFF.

This clone was seen a few times. The genes are TRBV30 and TRBJ2-2; no firm D call. Deletions cut 0 bases from V and 1 base from J, with 6 bases between. Germline V gene sequence: CDR1 GTSNPN, CDR2 SVGIG (reference sequence). This CDR3 region has 14 residues. CDR3 protein: CAWSVTQNTGELFF. The CDR3 DNA reads TGTGCCTGGAGTGTAACGCAGAACACCGGGGAGCTGTTTTTT.

This clone has more than one count but fewer than ten. The V gene is TRBV30, the J gene TRBJ2-2, with 8 bases aligning to TRBD1. CDR3 length equals 15 residues. Germline V gene sequence: CDR1 GTSNPN, CDR2 SVGIG (reference sequence). With 3 bases clipped from V and 3 bases from J, the junction kept 6 bases outside the gene matches. The CDR3 loop reads CAWRFRGLYTGELFF. The CDR3 coding sequence is TGTGCCTGGAGGTTCAGGGGGCTTTACACCGGGGAGCTGTTTTTT.

In DNA form, the CDR3 reads TGTGCCAGTCGGCAGGGGTCCTACGAGCAGTACTTC. Its translation: CASRQGSYEQYF. The gene calls are TRBV6-5 and TRBJ2-7; weak D call: TRBD1 (6 bases). This CDR3 has 12 residues. Trimming left V 9 bases short and J 1 base short, with 10 bases between. Germline assignment: CDR1 MNHEY and CDR2 SVGAGI.

The gene calls are TRBV4-1 and TRBJ2-5; D gene uncertain. The CDR3 loop spans 16 amino acids. Germline V CDR1 and CDR2: MGHRA, YSYEKL. V lost 1 base and J lost 6, with 18 bases in between. The CDR3 loop is CASSQGYERISKTQYF. The DNA for the CDR3 is TGCGCCAGCAGCCAAGGCTACGAGCGAATCTCGAAGACCCAGTACTTC.